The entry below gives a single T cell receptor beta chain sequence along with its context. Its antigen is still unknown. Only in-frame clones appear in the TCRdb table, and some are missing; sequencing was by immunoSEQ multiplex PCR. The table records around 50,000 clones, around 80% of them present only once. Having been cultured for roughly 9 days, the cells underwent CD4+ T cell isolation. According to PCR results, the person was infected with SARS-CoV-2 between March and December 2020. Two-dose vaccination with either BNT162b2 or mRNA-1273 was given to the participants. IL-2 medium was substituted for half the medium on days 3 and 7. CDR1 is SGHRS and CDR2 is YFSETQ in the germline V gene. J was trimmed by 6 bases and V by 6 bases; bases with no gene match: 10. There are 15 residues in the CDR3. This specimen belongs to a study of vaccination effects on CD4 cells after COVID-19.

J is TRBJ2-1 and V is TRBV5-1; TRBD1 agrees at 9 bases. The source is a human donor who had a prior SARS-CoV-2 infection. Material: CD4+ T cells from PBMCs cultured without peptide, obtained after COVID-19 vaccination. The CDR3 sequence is CASTPGTGFINEQFF. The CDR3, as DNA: TGCGCCAGCACCCCCGGGACAGGGTTTATCAATGAGCAGTTCTTC.